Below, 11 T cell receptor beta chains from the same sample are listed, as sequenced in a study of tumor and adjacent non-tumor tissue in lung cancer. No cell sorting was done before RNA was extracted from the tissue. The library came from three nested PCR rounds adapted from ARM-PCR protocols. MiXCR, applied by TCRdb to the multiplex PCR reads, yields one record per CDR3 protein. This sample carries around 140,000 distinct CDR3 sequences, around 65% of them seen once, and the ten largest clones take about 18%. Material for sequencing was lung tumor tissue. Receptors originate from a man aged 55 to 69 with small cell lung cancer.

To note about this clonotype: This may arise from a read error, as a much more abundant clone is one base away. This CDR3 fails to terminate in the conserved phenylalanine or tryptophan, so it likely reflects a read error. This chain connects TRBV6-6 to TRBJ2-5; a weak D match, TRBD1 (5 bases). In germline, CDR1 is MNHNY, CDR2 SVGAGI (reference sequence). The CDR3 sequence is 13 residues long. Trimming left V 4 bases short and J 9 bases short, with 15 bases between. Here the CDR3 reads CASSLSRQGAQYL. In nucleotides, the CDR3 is TGTGCCAGCAGTTTGTCCCGCCAAGGGGCCCAGTACCTC.

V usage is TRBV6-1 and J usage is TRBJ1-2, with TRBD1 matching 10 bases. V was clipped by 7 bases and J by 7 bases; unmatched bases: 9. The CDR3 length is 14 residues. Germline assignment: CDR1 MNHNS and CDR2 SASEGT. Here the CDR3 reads CASTLGQGLSGYTF. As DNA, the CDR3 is TGTGCCAGCACCTTGGGACAGGGGTTAAGTGGCTACACCTTC.

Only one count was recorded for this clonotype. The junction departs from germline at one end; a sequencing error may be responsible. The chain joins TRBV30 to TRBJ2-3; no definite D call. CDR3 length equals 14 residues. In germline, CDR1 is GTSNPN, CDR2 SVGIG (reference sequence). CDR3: CAWNFGRSTHTQYF. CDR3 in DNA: TGTGCCTGGAATTTCGGCCGTAGCACACATACGCAGTATTTT.

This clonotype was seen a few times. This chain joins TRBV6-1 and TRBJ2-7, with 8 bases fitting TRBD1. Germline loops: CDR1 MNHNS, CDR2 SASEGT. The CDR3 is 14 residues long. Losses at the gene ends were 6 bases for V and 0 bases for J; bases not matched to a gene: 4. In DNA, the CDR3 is TGTGCCAGCAGGAGAACAGGGGGCTCCTACGAGCAGTACGTC. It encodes CASRRTGGSYEQYV.

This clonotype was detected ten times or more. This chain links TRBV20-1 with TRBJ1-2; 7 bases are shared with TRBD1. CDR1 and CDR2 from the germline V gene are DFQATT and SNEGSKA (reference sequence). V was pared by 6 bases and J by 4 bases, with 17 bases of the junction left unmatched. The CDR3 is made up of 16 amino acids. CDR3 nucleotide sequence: TGCAGTGCCCCGACAGGGCATACCAGCCACGGCTATGGCTACACCTTC. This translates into CSAPTGHTSHGYGYTF.

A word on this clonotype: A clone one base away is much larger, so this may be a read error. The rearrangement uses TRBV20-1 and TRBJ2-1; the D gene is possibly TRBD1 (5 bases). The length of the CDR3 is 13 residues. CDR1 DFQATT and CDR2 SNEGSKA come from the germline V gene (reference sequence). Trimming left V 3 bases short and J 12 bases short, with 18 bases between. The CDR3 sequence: CSARDLNPQGQFF. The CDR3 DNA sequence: TGCAGTGCTAGGGACCTGAACCCCCAGGGGCAGTTCTTC.

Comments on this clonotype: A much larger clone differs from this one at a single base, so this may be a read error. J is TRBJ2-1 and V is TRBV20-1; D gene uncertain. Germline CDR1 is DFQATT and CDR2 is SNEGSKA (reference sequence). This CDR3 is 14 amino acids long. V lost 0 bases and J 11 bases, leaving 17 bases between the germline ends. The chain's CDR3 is CSARDPAYKNKQFF. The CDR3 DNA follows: TGCAGTGCTAGAGATCCCGCCTACAAGAATAAGCAGTTCTTC.

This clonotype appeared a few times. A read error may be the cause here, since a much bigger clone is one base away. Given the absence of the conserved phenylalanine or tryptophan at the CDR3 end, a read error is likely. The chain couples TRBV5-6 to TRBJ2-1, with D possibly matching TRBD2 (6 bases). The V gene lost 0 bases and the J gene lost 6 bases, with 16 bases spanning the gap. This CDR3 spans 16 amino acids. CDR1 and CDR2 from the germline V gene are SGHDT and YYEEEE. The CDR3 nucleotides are TGTGCCAGCAGCTTGGCCCTCGGACTGGAGGGCAATGAGCAGTTCTCC. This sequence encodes CASSLALGLEGNEQFS.

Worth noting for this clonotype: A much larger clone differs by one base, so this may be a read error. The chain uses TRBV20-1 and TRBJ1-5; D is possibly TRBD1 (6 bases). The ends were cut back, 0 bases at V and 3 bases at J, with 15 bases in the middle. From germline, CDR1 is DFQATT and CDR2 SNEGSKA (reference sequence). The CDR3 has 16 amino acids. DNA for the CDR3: TGCAGTGCTAGAGAAGGCAAGGACAGCCTCAATCAGCCCCAGCATTTT. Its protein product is CSAREGKDSLNQPQHF.

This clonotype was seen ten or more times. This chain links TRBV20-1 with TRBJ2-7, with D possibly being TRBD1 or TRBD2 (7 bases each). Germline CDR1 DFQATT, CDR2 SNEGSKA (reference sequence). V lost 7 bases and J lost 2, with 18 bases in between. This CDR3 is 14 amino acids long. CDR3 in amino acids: CSGRSGGGTYEQYF. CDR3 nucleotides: TGCAGTGGACGATCAGGGGGAGGGACCTACGAGCAGTACTTC.

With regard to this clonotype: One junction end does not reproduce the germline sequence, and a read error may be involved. The CDR3 coding sequence is TGCAGTGCTGGGCAGGGGCCCAATGGGCAGTTCTTC. It specifies CSAGQGPNGQFF. The chain employs TRBV20-1 and TRBJ2-1; the D gene is possibly TRBD1 (6 bases). Germline V gene sequence: CDR1 DFQATT, CDR2 SNEGSKA (reference sequence). The CDR3 length is 12 residues.